This TCR beta chain is drawn from a study of early T cells in non-severe SARS-CoV-2 infection. This clonotype has at least ten counts. Researchers attached unique molecular identifiers to individual cDNA molecules. TCRdb analysed the 5' RACE reads with MiXCR anew, one entry per CDR3 protein. The sample includes roughly 63,000 distinct CDR3 sequences, about an eighth seen only once; the top ten take around 5%. Unmatched junction bases numbered 5, after V lost 6 bases and J lost 5 bases. The germline V gene encodes CDR1 SGHTA and CDR2 FQGNSA. There are 14 residues in the CDR3. The receptor comes from an adult who was a healthcare worker with PCR-confirmed SARS-CoV-2 infection or an uninfected control (not recorded which). The chain is built from TRBV7-2 and TRBJ2-5; TRBD2 matches at 11 bases. The sample was whole blood. The CDR3 nucleotides read TGTGCCAGCAGGATAGCGGGGGGGCCGGAGACCCAGTACTTC. Translation gives CASRIAGGPETQYF.